This is a list of T cell receptor beta chains from one sample in a study of T cells in Graves' hyperthyroidism and ophthalmopathy. From the multiplex PCR reads, TCRdb called clonotypes with MiXCR, one entry per CDR3 protein. The sample lists hundreds of thousands of distinct CDR3 sequences; just under 45% were seen once. The sequenced sample consisted of peripheral blood or thyroid tissue (not recorded which). These receptors all stem from an adult man with Graves' disease, either hyperthyroidism or ophthalmopathy (not recorded which). The CDR3 runs from the conserved cysteine through the conserved F or W. The order of the fields is V gene, J gene, clone size, D gene, CDR3 DNA, CDR3 protein. D genes are given only for firm matches. Clone size is given for some rows only: seen once, a few or many times, or a class if the clone is expanded.

>TRBV20-1|TRBJ2-7|-|TRBD2
TGCAGTGCTAGAGATCTGACTAGCGGGAGTAACGAGCAGTACTTC
CSARDLTSGSNEQYF
>TRBV10-3|TRBJ1-1|few|TRBD1
TGTGCCATCAGTCCCGGGACAGGGGTTACTGAAGCTTTCTTT
CAISPGTGVTEAFF
>TRBV19|TRBJ1-4|few|-
TGTGCCAGTAGTTTCAGGGGACCTAATGAAAAACTGTTTTTT
CASSFRGPNEKLFF
>TRBV7-9|TRBJ1-2|-|-
TGTGCCAGCAGCCTTAGACAGACATATGGCTACACCTTC
CASSLRQTYGYTF
>TRBV29-1|TRBJ1-2|-|-
TGCAGCTTGCGGGCAGACTATGGCTACACCTTC
CSLRADYGYTF
>TRBV29-1|TRBJ2-2|few|-
TGCAGCGTTGCAAGAGGGGTCGACACCGGGGAGCTGTTTTTT
CSVARGVDTGELFF
>TRBV12-3/TRBV12-4|TRBJ2-2|few|-
TGTGCCACCATCCGGGGGTCCACCGGGGAGCTGTTTTTT
CATIRGSTGELFF
>TRBV5-1|TRBJ1-3|-|-
TGCGCCAGCAGCGGGGGTATCTCTGGAAACACCATATATTTT
CASSGGISGNTIYF
>TRBV5-8|TRBJ1-6|many|-
TGTGCCAGCAGCTTGCATGGAGATTCACCCCTCCACTTT
CASSLHGDSPLHF
>TRBV29-1|TRBJ2-7|-|TRBD1
TGCAGCAGTGGGGGACAGGGCTACGAGCAGTACTTC
CSSGGQGYEQYF
>TRBV7-2|TRBJ1-4|many|-
TGTGCCAGCAGCCGCGTCCAGGGGTTCGGCAATGAAAAACTGTTTTTT
CASSRVQGFGNEKLFF
>TRBV28|TRBJ1-5|-|TRBD1
TGTGCCAGCAGTTTATGGACAGGGGGCAATCAGCCCCAGCATTTT
CASSLWTGGNQPQHF
>TRBV15|TRBJ1-4|-|-
TGTGCCACCAGCTTGATCACCAATGAAAAACTGTTTTTT
CATSLITNEKLFF
>TRBV11-2|TRBJ1-5|few|-
TGTGCCAGCAGCTTAGAGGAGGGTCAGCCCCAGCATTTT
CASSLEEGQPQHF
>TRBV5-8|TRBJ2-5|-|-
TGTGCCAGCAGCTTGGAGGTGCGGGGGCGTCCCGGGACCCAGTACTTC
CASSLEVRGRPGTQYF
>TRBV6-5|TRBJ1-1|-|-
TGTGCCAGCAGGACCTACCGAGTTCAGGCTTTCTTT
CASRTYRVQAFF
>TRBV14|TRBJ1-4|-|TRBD1
TGTGCCAGCAGCCGCAACACAGGGGATGCAACTAATGAAAAACTGTTTTTT
CASSRNTGDATNEKLFF
>TRBV29-1|TRBJ2-5|-|-
TGCACCAGTGACCCCACAGTTCAAGAGACCCAGTACTTC
CTSDPTVQETQYF
>TRBV5-1|TRBJ2-7|few|TRBD2
TGCGCCAGCAGCGACTTAGCGGGAGGGCCCTACGAGCAGTACTTC
CASSDLAGGPYEQYF
>TRBV7-8|TRBJ1-3|-|-
TGTGCCAGCAGCTTATTTTTCTTTGGTAGGGAGGCCTCTGGAAACACCATATATTTT
CASSLFFFGREASGNTIYF
>TRBV2|TRBJ1-3|-|-
TGTGCCAGCAGTTATAATCTTGGAAACACCATATATTTT
CASSYNLGNTIYF
>TRBV24-1|TRBJ1-1|-|TRBD1
TGTGCCACCAGTGAAGGACAGGGGGCGATCGCTGAAGCTTTCTTT
CATSEGQGAIAEAFF
>TRBV11-1|TRBJ1-2|-|-
TGTGCCAGCAGCTTCAATAGTTTTAACTATGGCTACACCTTC
CASSFNSFNYGYTF
>TRBV6-5|TRBJ2-7|-|TRBD2
TGTGCCATCAGTTACTCGGAAGCGGGACTAGCGGGAGGTGAGCAGTACTTC
CAISYSEAGLAGGEQYF
>TRBV6-6|TRBJ1-6|many|-
TGTGCCAGCAGGCCGCCTCAACAGAATTCACCCCTCCACTTT
CASRPPQQNSPLHF
>TRBV27|TRBJ1-2|-|TRBD1
TGTGCCAGCAGTTCTCGACAGGGCGAGAGGGGGGGCTACACCTTC
CASSSRQGERGGYTF
>TRBV11-1|TRBJ1-6|-|-
TGTGCCAGCAGCTCGCACGACCTACAGGGTCAACGTTCACCCCTCCACTTT
CASSSHDLQGQRSPLHF
>TRBV12-3/TRBV12-4|TRBJ2-5|-|-
TGTGCCAGCAGTTTTGATAGGGCACGGCTAAAGACCCAGTACTTC
CASSFDRARLKTQYF
>TRBV24-1|TRBJ1-1|many|-
TGTGCCACCAGTGATTCGGCAGGGGAGACTGAAGCTTTCTTT
CATSDSAGETEAFF
>TRBV29-1|TRBJ1-2|many|-
TGCAGCGACGACAGAGACTATGGCTACACCTTC
CSDDRDYGYTF
>TRBV2|TRBJ1-5|-|TRBD1
TGTGCCACCAGTGATAGACAGGGCGATCAGCCCCAGCATTTT
CATSDRQGDQPQHF
>TRBV20-1|TRBJ1-6|many|-
TGCAGTGCTAGAGGGCTGCAGAGGGTCGGAAATAATTCACCCCTCCACTTT
CSARGLQRVGNNSPLHF
>TRBV10-3|TRBJ2-7|-|TRBD1
TGTGCCATCAGCTTAGAGAGGACAGGGGGCACCTACGAGCAGTACTTC
CAISLERTGGTYEQYF
>TRBV7-9|TRBJ1-6|-|-
TGTGCCAGCAGCCCGGCCCAGGGTTTCGTTTCACCCCTCCACTTT
CASSPAQGFVSPLHF
>TRBV6-1|TRBJ1-1|-|-
TGTGCCAGCTTCTACAGTTTGAACACTGAAGCTTTCTTT
CASFYSLNTEAFF
>TRBV5-1|TRBJ2-6|once|TRBD1
TGTGCCAGCGTTACAGGGGGCAAGAGCTCTGGGGCCAACGTCCTGACTTTC
CASVTGGKSSGANVLTF
>TRBV15|TRBJ1-5|-|-
TGTGCCACCAGCAGTGACCAGCGCAATCAGCCCCAGCATTTT
CATSSDQRNQPQHF
>TRBV12-3/TRBV12-4|TRBJ1-5|-|-
TGTGCCAGCAGTTTAAGTATGGGGGGATATAGCAATCAGCCCCAGCATTTT
CASSLSMGGYSNQPQHF
>TRBV9|TRBJ2-5|-|TRBD1
TGTGCCAGCAACCCGGCCGGGACAGAGCAAGAGACCCAGTACTTC
CASNPAGTEQETQYF
>TRBV29-1|TRBJ1-2|many|-
TGCAGCGTTGAAGAGGGAGGGGCTGGCTATGGCTACACCTTC
CSVEEGGAGYGYTF
>TRBV12-3/TRBV12-4|TRBJ1-1|-|TRBD1
TGTGCCAGCAGTCGGGAGACAGGGGGCGCAACTGAAGCTTTCTTT
CASSRETGGATEAFF
>TRBV29-1|TRBJ1-2|many|-
TGCAGCGTTGAACGCAGGGTCTATGGCTACACCTTC
CSVERRVYGYTF
>TRBV20-1|TRBJ1-1|-|-
TGCAGTGCCCCCTCTGGGACACCGAGCACTGAAGCTTTCTTT
CSAPSGTPSTEAFF
>TRBV7-8|TRBJ2-2|few|-
TGTGCCAGCAGCTTAGTTGTGGCGGGCGAAACCGGGGAGCTGTTTTTT
CASSLVVAGETGELFF
>TRBV24-1|TRBJ2-7|many|TRBD2
TGTGCCACCAGTGGCGGGACTAGCGGGATCTACGAGCAGTACTTC
CATSGGTSGIYEQYF
>TRBV7-2|TRBJ1-1|few|-
TGTGCCAGCAGCTTGGCTACGGTACCTGACACTGAAGCTTTCTTT
CASSLATVPDTEAFF
>TRBV5-1|TRBJ2-7|once|-
TGCGCCAGCAGCGCGGAGGCCGTTATTGATGGCTACGAGCAGTACTTC
CASSAEAVIDGYEQYF
>TRBV14|TRBJ1-1|-|TRBD1
TGTGCCAGCAGCCAAGAATCGGGACAGACTGAAGCTTTCTTT
CASSQESGQTEAFF
>TRBV29-1|TRBJ1-1|-|-
TGCAGTGCTAGACACGACAGAGAGAACACTGAAGCTTTCTTT
CSARHDRENTEAFF
>TRBV7-9|TRBJ2-7|-|TRBD1
TGTGCCAGCAGCTCGGGACAGTACCTAGGGAAGCAGTACTTC
CASSSGQYLGKQYF
>TRBV7-9|TRBJ1-1|few|TRBD1
TGTGCCAGCAGCTTAGGGGCAGGGGGCATGAACACTGAAGCTTTCTTT
CASSLGAGGMNTEAFF
>TRBV10-1|TRBJ2-7|-|TRBD1
TGCGCCAGCAGCCACGGGACAGGGGGTTCTGGCGAGCAGTACTTC
CASSHGTGGSGEQYF
>TRBV7-9|TRBJ1-4|many|-
TGTGCCAGCAGCCCTGGAAGACCGGGCGGAAAACTGTTTTTT
CASSPGRPGGKLFF
>TRBV2|TRBJ1-2|once|-
TGTGCCAGCAGTGAAGGGGGCGTGGATGGCTACACCTTC
CASSEGGVDGYTF
>TRBV29-1|TRBJ1-1|many|-
TGCAGCGTTGGACGAGGGGCGGAAACTGAAGCTTTCTTT
CSVGRGAETEAFF